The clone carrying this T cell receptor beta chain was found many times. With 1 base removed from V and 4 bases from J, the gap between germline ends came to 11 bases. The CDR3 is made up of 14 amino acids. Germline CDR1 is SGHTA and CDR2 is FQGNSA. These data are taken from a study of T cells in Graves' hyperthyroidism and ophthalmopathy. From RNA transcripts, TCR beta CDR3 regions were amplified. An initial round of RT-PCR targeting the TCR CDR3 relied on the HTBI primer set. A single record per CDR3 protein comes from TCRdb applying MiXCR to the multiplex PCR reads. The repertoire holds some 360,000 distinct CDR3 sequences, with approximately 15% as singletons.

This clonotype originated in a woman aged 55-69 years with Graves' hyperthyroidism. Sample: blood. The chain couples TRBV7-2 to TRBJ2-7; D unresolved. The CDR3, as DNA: TGTGCCAGCAGCTTAGGTCTCAGGTCGTACGAGCAGTACTTC. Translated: CASSLGLRSYEQYF. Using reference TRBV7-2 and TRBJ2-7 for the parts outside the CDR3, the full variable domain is GAGVSQSPSNKVTEKGKDVELRCDPISGHTALYWYRQSLGQGLEFLIYFQGNSAPDKSGLPSDRFSAERTGGSVSTLTIQRTQQEDSAVYLCASSLGLRSYEQYFGPGTRLTVT.